The present entry profiles one T cell receptor beta chain with its context. The data derive from a study of identifying expanded T cells in peripheral blood. The CDR3 loop spans 14 amino acids. Trimming pared 3 bases from V and 0 bases from J, leaving 9 bases between. CDR1 and CDR2 from the germline V gene are SGHVS and FQNEAQ. Clones were read by immunoSEQ multiplex PCR, and TCRdb kept only the in-frame ones, dropping some. Of about 85,000 clones in the sample, around 89% were seen once. The clonotype was recovered from a person between 18 and 70 years old in good health. Sequenced: blood. The chain employs TRBV7-8 and TRBJ2-7, with D unclear. CDR3 nucleotide sequence: TGTGCCAGCAGCTTCGGCGGTCCCTCCTACGAGCAGTACTTC. Amino acids: CASSFGGPSYEQYF.